This T cell receptor (beta chain) was sequenced for a study of response to subunit inactivated influenza vaccine. Details on this clonotype: The antigen is not known.

Study observations and caveats: Each seasonal influenza vaccination, the authors suggested, recruits few new T cells.

Germline CDR1 MDHEN, CDR2 SYDVKM. V was cut by 0 bases and J by 6 bases, with 8 bases left in between. The length of the CDR3 is 13 residues. TCRdb called the RT-PCR reads again in MiXCR, with one record for every CDR3 protein. The sample shows under 950,000 distinct CDR3 sequences, around 20% of them seen only once. This chain connects TRBV28 to TRBJ1-2; D not certain. The material was PBMCs from blood, obtained 4 to 6 days after vaccination. The sequence was obtained from a middle-aged man who received an inactivated influenza vaccine. CDR3 sequence: CASSLWLVHGYTF. The CDR3 DNA follows: TGTGCCAGCAGTTTATGGCTGGTCCATGGCTACACCTTC.